Shown below are 19 T cell receptor beta chains from a single sample sequenced in a study of blood T cell repertoires in COVID-19. Using immunoSEQ multiplex PCR, the repertoire was profiled, and TCRdb retains in-frame clones only, with some absent. The data contain about 83,000 clones, about four fifths of them singletons. Input material: peripheral blood. The origin of the receptors is a woman aged 80 or older with active or convalescent COVID-19.

Only a few counts were recorded for this clone. The CDR3 protein is CATSFQDNEQFF. CDR3 bases: TGTGCCACCAGCTTCCAGGATAATGAGCAGTTCTTC. This chain connects TRBV15 to TRBJ2-1; D is undetermined. Germline assignment: CDR1 LNHNV and CDR2 YYDKDF (reference sequence). Trimming took 5 bases from V and 7 from J, leaving 9 bases between them. CDR3 size: 12 residues.

The rearrangement links TRBV7-9 to TRBJ2-1; 7 bases map to TRBD1. Trimming took 0 bases from V and 1 from J; bases not matched to a gene: 3. The germline gives CDR1 SEHNR, CDR2 FQNEAQ (reference sequence). The length of the CDR3 is 16 residues. CDR3 bases: TGTGCCAGCAGCTTAGCAGGGGGCGGGTCCTACAATGAGCAGTTCTTC. It translates to CASSLAGGGSYNEQFF.

The rearrangement joins TRBV7-8 to TRBJ1-2, with D hard to call. There are 14 residues in the CDR3. V lost 5 bases and J lost 7, with 17 bases in between. Per germline, CDR1 SGHVS and CDR2 FQNEAQ. The CDR3 DNA reads as TGTGCCAGCAGCCCGTCCCAGTTTCGAGGTGGCTACACCTTC. Translation gives CASSPSQFRGGYTF. Looking up the rest from reference TRBV7-8 and TRBJ1-2 gives the full variable domain: GAGVSQSPRYKVAKRGQDVALRCDPISGHVSLFWYQQALGQGPEFLTYFQNEAQLDKSGLPSDRFFAERPEGSVSTLKIQRTQQEDSAVYLCASSPSQFRGGYTFGSGTRLTVV.

This clone has at least ten counts. V is TRBV30 and J is TRBJ2-7, with a possible D match to TRBD1 (6 bases). The germline V gene encodes CDR1 GTSNPN and CDR2 SVGIG (reference sequence). CDR3 size: 11 residues. V was clipped by 1 base and J by 6 bases, with 7 bases between them. The CDR3 here is CAWSDRAEQYF. CDR3 coding DNA: TGTGCCTGGAGTGACAGGGCCGAGCAGTACTTC.

The V and J genes are TRBV4-3 and TRBJ1-2; 11 nucleotides agree with TRBD1. Germline trimming cut 4 bases from V and 4 bases from J; bases unmatched to any gene: 11. The CDR3 has 17 amino acids. From germline, CDR1 is LGHNA and CDR2 YSLEER. The CDR3 is CASSLRVGQGAVYGYTF. The CDR3 DNA is TGCGCCAGCAGCCTAAGAGTAGGACAGGGGGCCGTCTATGGCTACACCTTC.

The chain joins TRBV7-2 to TRBJ1-5; 10 bases align to TRBD1. With V trimmed by 3 bases and J by 0 bases, 8 bases remained unmatched. Germline V gene lookup returns CDR1 SGHTA and CDR2 FQGNSA. This CDR3 is 18 amino acids long. The CDR3 protein is CASSFGTGVILSNQPQHF. As DNA, the CDR3 is TGTGCCAGCAGCTTCGGGACAGGGGTCATTCTTAGCAATCAGCCCCAGCATTTT.

The chain uses TRBV6-5 and TRBJ2-7, with TRBD1 matching 8 bases. V dropped 7 bases and J dropped 2; count of bases not matched to a gene: 10. The CDR3 length is 15 residues. Germline V CDR1 and CDR2: MNHEY, SVGAGI. The CDR3 DNA follows: TGTGCCAGCAAGCCGGGACAGGTTATGCCCTACGAGCAGTACTTC. Protein sequence: CASKPGQVMPYEQYF.

Comments on this clone: This same CDR3 is encoded by further DNA sequences in the sample. The chain combines TRBV12-3 or TRBV12-4 with TRBJ2-2; no reliable D call. The CDR3 loop spans 12 amino acids. Trimming removed 6 bases from V and 3 bases from J, with 5 bases in between. The CDR3 here is CASSLYTGELFF. Here the CDR3 DNA reads TGTGCCAGCAGCCTGTACACCGGGGAGCTGTTTTTT.

V gene TRBV24-1 combines with J gene TRBJ2-1; D is uncertain. Trimming cost V 5 bases and J 2 bases, with 12 bases left between them. This CDR3 contains 15 residues. Looked up from germline, CDR1 is KGHDR and CDR2 is SFDVKD. CDR3 region: CATSVLNTTYNEQFF. The DNA for the CDR3 is TGTGCCACCAGTGTACTTAATACCACCTACAATGAGCAGTTCTTC.

The chain is built from TRBV4-3 and TRBJ1-1; D is possibly TRBD1 (5 bases). CDR1 and CDR2 from the germline V gene are LGHNA and YSLEER. The V end lost 0 bases, the J end lost 2 bases, and 7 bases lay between the germline ends. The CDR3 totals 14 residues. The CDR3: CASSQDRVNTEAFF. Here the CDR3 DNA reads TGCGCCAGCAGCCAAGACAGGGTCAACACTGAAGCTTTCTTT.

Of note for this clone: One junction end disagrees with the germline gene, perhaps due to a read error. The chain is built from TRBV7-7 and TRBJ2-2; TRBD2 aligns across 7 bases. CDR3 length equals 13 residues. The germline V gene has CDR1 SSHAT and CDR2 FNYEAQ (reference sequence). The CDR3 sequence is CASSRTSAGELFF. The CDR3 nucleotides read TGTGCTAGCAGCCGTACTAGCGCCGGGGAGCTGTTTTTT.

V is TRBV5-8 and J is TRBJ1-1; tentative D call: TRBD1 (6 bases). V was clipped by 4 bases and J by 5 bases, with 18 bases between them. The CDR3 sequence is 15 residues long. From germline, CDR1 is SGHTS and CDR2 YDEGEE. CDR3 sequence: CASSPLGGRGTEAFF. DNA of the CDR3: TGTGCCAGCAGCCCGCTTGGGGGCCGGGGAACTGAAGCTTTCTTT.

The gene calls are TRBV4-3 and TRBJ2-1; 10 bases line up with TRBD2. CDR1 and CDR2 (germline): LGHNA, YSLEER. The CDR3 is 15 residues long. Trimming cost V 1 base and J 7 bases; bases outside gene matches: 4. In DNA, the CDR3 is TGCGCCAGCAGCCAAGGAAGCGGGGGGGCTAATGAGCAGTTCTTC. Translation gives CASSQGSGGANEQFF.

The chain uses TRBV28 and TRBJ2-3, with D unresolved. The V and J ends lost 2 bases and 1 base respectively, with 16 bases between them. This CDR3 is 17 amino acids long. From germline, CDR1 is MDHEN and CDR2 SYDVKM. The CDR3 reads CASSLVSETWGTDTQYF. In DNA, the CDR3 is TGTGCCAGCAGTTTAGTCTCTGAGACATGGGGCACAGATACGCAGTATTTT.

This clone was counted ten times or more. This chain uses TRBV5-6 with TRBJ1-5, with TRBD1 identical over 9 bases. Germline assignment: CDR1 SGHDT and CDR2 YYEEEE. The CDR3 loop spans 16 amino acids. V dropped 3 bases and J dropped 6; count of bases not matched to a gene: 10. CDR3 sequence reads: CASSYGTGRVVQPQHF. The CDR3 DNA follows: TGTGCCAGCAGCTATGGGACAGGGAGAGTGGTTCAGCCCCAGCATTTT.

The V and J genes are TRBV4-3 and TRBJ2-1; tentatively, D is TRBD1 (6 bases). Trimming cost V 4 bases and J 4 bases, with 17 bases left between them. The CDR3 has 16 residues. Germline loops: CDR1 LGHNA, CDR2 YSLEER. The CDR3 bases are TGCGCCAGCAGCCTAGGAACAGGACAGTTATACAATGAGCAGTTCTTC. As protein: CASSLGTGQLYNEQFF.

J is TRBJ2-7 and V is TRBV5-6; 8 bases are a match to TRBD2. This CDR3 has 15 residues. The V gene's germline CDR1 is SGHDT and CDR2 YYEEEE. V trimming: 5 bases; J trimming: 2 bases; junction bases outside the gene matches: 9. CDR3 coding DNA: TGTGCCAGCAGACAGACCAGCGGGGGTGCCTACGAGCAGTACTTC. It translates to CASRQTSGGAYEQYF.

V gene TRBV7-2 combines with J gene TRBJ2-7; 7 bases align to TRBD2. Germline V CDR1 and CDR2: SGHTA, FQGNSA. V lost 1 base and J lost 5; bases outside the gene matches: 8. The CDR3 runs to 15 residues. The CDR3 loop is CASSLVAQRDDEQYF. CDR3 in DNA: TGTGCCAGCAGCTTAGTAGCTCAGCGGGACGACGAGCAGTACTTC.

The J gene is TRBJ1-3, the V gene TRBV7-2; unclear D gene. Trimming removed 4 bases at V and 4 bases at J, with 8 bases between. The CDR3 sequence is 13 residues long. Germline-derived CDR1 and CDR2 are SGHTA and FQGNSA. The CDR3 DNA sequence: TGTGCCAGCAGCTCCTCGTTCGGAAACACCATATATTTT. It yields the protein CASSSSFGNTIYF.